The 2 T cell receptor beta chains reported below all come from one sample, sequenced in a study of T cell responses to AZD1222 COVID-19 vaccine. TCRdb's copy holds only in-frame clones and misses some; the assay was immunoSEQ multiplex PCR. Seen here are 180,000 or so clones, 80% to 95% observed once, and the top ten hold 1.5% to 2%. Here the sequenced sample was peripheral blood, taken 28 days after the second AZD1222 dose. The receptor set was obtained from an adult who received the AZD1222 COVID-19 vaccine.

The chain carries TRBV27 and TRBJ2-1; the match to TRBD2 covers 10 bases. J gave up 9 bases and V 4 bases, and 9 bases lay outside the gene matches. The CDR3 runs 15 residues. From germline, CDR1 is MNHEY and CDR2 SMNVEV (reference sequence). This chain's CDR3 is CASSSMGLALSEQFF. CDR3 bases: TGTGCCAGCAGTTCCATGGGACTAGCGTTGAGTGAGCAGTTCTTC.

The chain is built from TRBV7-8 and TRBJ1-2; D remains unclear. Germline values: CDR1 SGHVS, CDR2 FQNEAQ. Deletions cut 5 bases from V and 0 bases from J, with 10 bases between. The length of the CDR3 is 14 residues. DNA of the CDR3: TGTGCCAGCAGCCACGTCGCCGCTAACTATGGCTACACCTTC. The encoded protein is CASSHVAANYGYTF.